These 12 T cell receptor beta chains originate from one sample sequenced in a study of blood T cell repertoires in COVID-19. TCRdb keeps only in-frame clones here, not all; method: immunoSEQ multiplex PCR. This sample has 200,000 to 300,000 clones, with 86% found just once. The source material was peripheral blood. Receptors were obtained from a woman aged 25 to 39 who had recovered from COVID-19.

V and J are TRBV19 and TRBJ2-3, with TRBD2 matching over 12 bases. The CDR3 length is 16 residues. The V gene's germline CDR1 is LNHDA and CDR2 SQIVND (reference sequence). V gave up 7 bases and J gave up 2 bases; unmatched junction bases: 7. CDR3 sequence reads: CASIPWTSGATDTQYF. In DNA form, the CDR3 reads TGTGCCAGTATCCCCTGGACTAGCGGGGCCACAGATACGCAGTATTTT. The full variable domain, with the rest looked up from reference TRBV19 and TRBJ2-3, is DGGITQSPKYLFRKEGQNVTLSCEQNLNHDAMYWYRQDPGQGLRLIYYSQIVNDFQKGDIAEGYSVSREKKESFPLTVTSAQKNPTAFYLCASIPWTSGATDTQYFGPGTRLTVL.

The rearrangement uses TRBV5-1 and TRBJ1-2; weak D call: TRBD1 (6 bases). The CDR3 is made up of 15 amino acids. Between the trimmed V and J ends, which lost 0 bases and 4 bases, there was a span of 13 bases. CDR1 and CDR2 (germline): SGHRS, YFSETQ. In DNA form, the CDR3 reads TGCGCCAGCAGCTTGGGGGATGACAGGCCCTATGGCTACACCTTC. Its protein product is CASSLGDDRPYGYTF.

Note on this clone: The sample has other DNA sequences that encode this CDR3 too. The gene calls are TRBV27 and TRBJ2-7; D is possibly TRBD1 (6 bases). The CDR3 spans 13 residues. Germline V gene sequence: CDR1 MNHEY, CDR2 SMNVEV (reference sequence). V lost 3 bases to trimming and J lost 2 bases, with 8 bases between them. The CDR3 region is CASSFRGAYEQYF. As DNA, the CDR3 is TGTGCCAGCAGTTTCAGGGGAGCCTACGAGCAGTACTTC.

On this clone itself: This sample includes further DNA sequences coding for the same CDR3. V gene TRBV4-2 combines with J gene TRBJ2-3; 10 nucleotides match TRBD1. Unmatched junction bases numbered 4, after V lost 3 bases and J lost 1 base. The germline gives CDR1 LGHNA, CDR2 YNFKEQ. The CDR3 is 16 residues long. The CDR3 region has the DNA TGTGCCAGCAGCCAGGGCGGGACAGGGGGCACAGATACGCAGTATTTT. This codes for CASSQGGTGGTDTQYF.

V usage is TRBV4-1 and J usage is TRBJ2-7; 9 bases agree with TRBD2. The germline gives CDR1 MGHRA, CDR2 YSYEKL. The CDR3 has 17 residues. With 2 bases clipped from V and 4 bases from J, the junction kept 12 bases outside the gene matches. The CDR3 sequence: CASSQPTGGREGYEQYF. The CDR3 bases are TGCGCCAGCAGCCAACCTACCGGGGGGCGGGAGGGATACGAGCAGTACTTC.

This clone has more than one count but fewer than ten. A junction boundary mismatches the germline segment, possibly from a read error. The CDR3 DNA sequence: TGTGCCTGCAGCCGGGACAGGGGGAATCAGCCCCAGCATTTT. Translated, it gives CACSRDRGNQPQHF. The rearrangement joins TRBV2 to TRBJ1-5; 11 bases are a match to TRBD1. Germline V gene data show CDR1 as SNHLY and CDR2 as FYNNEI. The CDR3 contains 14 residues.

This chain links TRBV12-3 or TRBV12-4 with TRBJ2-2; D is uncertain. V was pared by 4 bases and J by 5 bases, with 5 bases between. CDR3 length: 12 amino acids. Written as DNA, the CDR3 is TGTGCCAGCAGTTCCTTGACCGGGGAGCTGTTTTTT. This codes for CASSSLTGELFF.

This chain's CDR3 is CASSVAPLPSYEQYF. In DNA, the CDR3 is TGTGCCAGCAGCGTAGCTCCACTACCTTCCTACGAGCAGTACTTC. The chain links TRBV9 to TRBJ2-7; D remains ambiguous. Germline-derived CDR1 and CDR2 are SGDLS and YYNGEE. The CDR3 is made up of 15 amino acids. V was cut by 0 bases and J by 1 base, with 11 bases left in between.

The chain couples TRBV7-7 to TRBJ2-3; 11 bases fit TRBD1. V trimming: 5 bases; J trimming: 8 bases; junction bases outside the gene matches: 3. CDR3 length: 13 amino acids. Germline CDR1 reads SSHAT; CDR2 reads FNYEAQ (reference sequence). The CDR3 is CASSPGQGVTQYF. CDR3 nucleotide sequence: TGTGCCAGCAGCCCGGGACAGGGGGTTACGCAGTATTTT.

J is TRBJ2-5 and V is TRBV5-1; 10 nucleotides align to TRBD2. CDR1 and CDR2 (germline): SGHRS, YFSETQ. The CDR3 has 15 residues. V shed 1 base, J shed 2 bases, and the junction held 2 bases outside the gene matches. The CDR3 here is CASSLLAGEQETQYF. The CDR3 bases are TGCGCCAGCAGCTTGCTAGCGGGGGAACAAGAGACCCAGTACTTC.

The chain uses TRBV30 and TRBJ2-4, with D tentatively TRBD2 (6 bases). Trimming removed 4 bases from V and 6 bases from J, with 7 bases in between. Germline assignment: CDR1 GTSNPN and CDR2 SVGIG (reference sequence). The CDR3 covers 11 residues. This chain's CDR3 is CAWMGLNIQYF. In nucleotides, the CDR3 is TGTGCCTGGATGGGACTAAACATTCAGTACTTC.

CDR3 residues: CASSTMGTSGVLDYEQYF. The CDR3 coding sequence is TGTGCCAGCAGCACAATGGGGACTAGCGGGGTTCTGGACTACGAGCAGTACTTC. The J gene is TRBJ2-7, the V gene TRBV21-1; the D call in the table, TRBD2, was not verified against the DNA. TRBV21-1 is assigned pseudogene status. The CDR3 runs 18 residues.